The sequence of this T cell receptor (beta chain) was determined in a study of blood T cell repertoires in COVID-19. Study as a whole: The United States, Italy and Spain supplied acute and convalescent COVID-19 samples. From T cells, B-cell-depleted T cells, or PBMCs came the material, which was cDNA or gDNA.

Generated by immunoSEQ multiplex PCR, the TCRdb table keeps only in-frame clones and is missing some. Of some 170,000 clones listed, roughly 84% are singletons. Note on this clone: A read error may account for a junction end that differs from germline.

The participants were between about 18 and 89 years old and came from some 23 US areas. The sequenced sample was PBMCs or T cells enriched from blood (not recorded which). The clonotype originates from a human donor with acute COVID-19. The donor label of this sample is uncertain.

CDR3 nucleotides: TGCAGCGTTGATAGTGGACTACCCCACTTC. Protein: CSVDSGLPHF. This chain joins TRBV29-1 and TRBJ2-5; maybe TRBD2 (6 bases). Germline lookup yields CDR1 SQVTM and CDR2 ANQGSEA. The CDR3 covers 10 residues. Supplemented by reference TRBV29-1 and TRBJ2-5, the full variable domain reads SAVISQKPSRDICQRGTSLTIQCQVDSQVTMMFWYRQQPGQSLTLIATANQGSEATYESGFVIDKFPISRPNLTFSTLTVSNMSPEDSSIYLCSVDSGLPHFGPGTRLLVL.